A single sample is the source of the 21 T cell receptor beta chains below, sequenced in a study of CD8+ T cells in alopecia areata. RNA, once extracted, was reverse transcribed into cDNA for use as the sequencing template. TCRdb's table, derived via immunoSEQ multiplex PCR, lists solely in-frame clones and lacks some. Of 150,000 or so clones in the sample, roughly 64% are singletons; the top ten hold approximately 6.5%. The material was CD4+ T cells sorted from blood, obtained at week 0. The receptors originated from a human donor with alopecia areata.

This chain joins TRBV12-5 and TRBJ1-6, with a weak D call TRBD1 (5 bases). The CDR3 sequence is 12 residues long. Germline V gives CDR1 LGHNT, CDR2 FRNRAP. Trimming left V 5 bases short and J 10 bases short, with 9 bases between. CDR3 region: CASGRGVSPLHF. CDR3 nucleotide sequence: TGTGCTAGTGGTCGAGGGGTCTCACCCCTCCACTTT.

The chain combines TRBV19 with TRBJ2-5, with a possible D match to TRBD1 (7 bases). Trimming cost V 5 bases and J 0 bases, with 16 bases left between them. Germline V gives CDR1 LNHDA, CDR2 SQIVND (reference sequence). This CDR3 has 16 amino acids. The CDR3 nucleotides read TGTGCCAGTAGTCCCGGGGACAGCGGGTACCAAGAGACCCAGTACTTC. Residues: CASSPGDSGYQETQYF.

In DNA, the CDR3 is TGTGCCATCAGTGAGTCGAAGGGGAATCAGCCCCAGCATTTT. As protein: CAISESKGNQPQHF. The chain combines TRBV10-3 with TRBJ1-5; D is possibly TRBD1 (5 bases). Germline CDR1 ENHRY, CDR2 SYGVKD. V lost 0 bases, J lost 4 bases, and 7 bases lay in between. CDR3 length: 14 residues.

This sequence joins TRBV7-8 and TRBJ1-1; D ambiguous. The CDR3 spans 13 residues. In germline, CDR1 is SGHVS, CDR2 FQNEAQ. V gave up 4 bases and J gave up 3 bases, with 9 bases separating them. DNA of the CDR3: TGTGCCAGCAGCTCCTTGGGTGACACTGAAGCTTTCTTT. Encoded protein: CASSSLGDTEAFF.

The chain uses TRBV2 and TRBJ1-1; D ambiguous. There are 14 residues in the CDR3. Germline V CDR1 and CDR2: SNHLY, FYNNEI. Trimming shortened V by 6 bases and J by 0 bases, and 11 bases separated the two germline ends. The DNA of the CDR3 is TGTGCCAGCAGAACCCAGGCTTTGAACACTGAAGCTTTCTTT. It is translated as CASRTQALNTEAFF. The full variable domain, rest sourced from reference TRBV2 and TRBJ1-1, is EPEVTQTPSHQVTQMGQEVILRCVPISNHLYFYWYRQILGQKVEFLVSFYNNEISEKSEIFDDQFSVERPDGSNFTLKIRSTKLEDSAMYFCASRTQALNTEAFFGQGTRLTVV.

The chain employs TRBV25-1 and TRBJ2-1; no firm D call. From germline, CDR1 is MGHDK and CDR2 SYGVNS. The CDR3 has 14 amino acids. V lost 8 bases, J lost 8 bases, and 19 bases lay in between. CDR3 region: CASSTVLRPDEQFF. Here the CDR3 DNA reads TGTGCCAGCTCCACTGTACTCCGCCCCGATGAGCAGTTCTTC.

CDR3 in amino acids: CASSDPLQGRGYTF. The CDR3 bases are TGTGCCAGCAGTGACCCCCTCCAGGGAAGAGGCTACACCTTC. This chain uses TRBV25-1 with TRBJ1-2; perhaps TRBD1 as D (5 bases). The germline V and J ends were trimmed by 3 bases and 8 bases, with 16 bases remaining between them. Germline V gene lookup returns CDR1 MGHDK and CDR2 SYGVNS. The CDR3 has 14 amino acids.

The CDR3 is CASSVDFAGNTIYF. DNA of the CDR3: TGTGCCAGCAGCGTAGATTTTGCTGGAAACACCATATATTTT. The chain carries TRBV9 and TRBJ1-3; no firm D call. The CDR3 totals 14 residues. V was shortened by 0 bases and J by 2 bases, with 6 bases between the two germline ends. Per the germline V gene, CDR1 is SGDLS and CDR2 is YYNGEE.

This clone was counted a few times. CDR3 in amino acids: CASSQVLGGRGYTF. CDR3 bases: TGCGCCAGCAGCCAAGTGTTGGGGGGCCGTGGCTACACCTTC. J is TRBJ1-2 and V is TRBV4-3, with D maybe TRBD1 (6 bases). Germline-derived CDR1 and CDR2 are LGHNA and YSLEER. V was cut by 1 base and J by 7 bases, with 13 bases left in between. This CDR3 spans 14 amino acids.

This CDR3 is CASSVGSSGGTDTQYF. The CDR3 nucleotides are TGTGCCAGCAGCGTAGGATCTAGCGGGGGCACAGATACGCAGTATTTT. The chain links TRBV9 to TRBJ2-3; TRBD2 aligns across 9 bases. Per germline, CDR1 SGDLS and CDR2 YYNGEE. J gave up 1 base and V 0 bases, and 3 bases lay outside the gene matches. The length of the CDR3 is 16 residues.

This clone was counted a single time. The chain carries TRBV4-3 and TRBJ2-7, with a weak D call TRBD1 (6 bases). The V gene lost 2 bases and the J gene lost 5 bases, with 16 bases spanning the gap. The length of the CDR3 is 15 residues. The germline CDR1 and CDR2 sequences are LGHNA and YSLEER. CDR3 DNA: TGCGCCAGCAGCCAACAGGGGTTGTTTGTCCACGAGCAGTACTTC. Residues: CASSQQGLFVHEQYF.

This clone was counted only a few times. The chain couples TRBV7-2 to TRBJ2-7; TRBD2 might be the D (5 bases). V was cut by 4 bases and J by 6 bases, with 13 bases left in between. This CDR3 is 13 amino acids long. Germline CDR1 SGHTA, CDR2 FQGNSA. CDR3 sequence reads: CASSSSLGVEQYF. In nucleotides, the CDR3 is TGTGCCAGCAGCTCAAGCCTCGGGGTCGAGCAGTACTTC.

In this sample, this clone turned up once. CDR3 nucleotide sequence: TGTGCCAGCAGCTTGAACTACGAGCAGTACTTC. Translation: CASSLNYEQYF. The V call is TRBV5-6, the J call TRBJ2-7; no clear D gene. The CDR3 is 11 amino acids. The V and J ends lost 1 base and 3 bases respectively, with 2 bases between them. CDR1 is SGHDT, CDR2 YYEEEE, per germline.

The table lists this clone with a few counts. The rearrangement joins TRBV5-1 to TRBJ2-2; 9 bases line up with TRBD1. The CDR3 has 15 amino acids. CDR1 and CDR2 (germline): SGHRS, YFSETQ. Trimming at V came to 4 bases and at J to 6 bases, leaving 7 bases not matched to a gene. CDR3: CASSMGQGVPGELFF. CDR3 nucleotides: TGCGCCAGCAGCATGGGACAGGGTGTCCCCGGGGAGCTGTTTTTT.

The V gene is TRBV30, the J gene TRBJ1-6; D is undetermined. The V and J ends lost 7 bases and 7 bases respectively, with 8 bases between them. CDR3 size: 11 residues. Per germline, CDR1 GTSNPN and CDR2 SVGIG (reference sequence). This CDR3 reads CAYTLNSPLHF. CDR3 in DNA: TGTGCCTATACACTAAATTCACCCCTCCACTTT.

The chain is built from TRBV15 and TRBJ2-5; TRBD2 is a possible D gene (5 bases). Germline lookup yields CDR1 LNHNV and CDR2 YYDKDF (reference sequence). Trimming shortened V by 0 bases and J by 4 bases, and 9 bases separated the two germline ends. There are 14 residues in the CDR3. The CDR3 protein is CATSRDRAGETQYF. Here the CDR3 DNA reads TGTGCCACCAGCAGAGATCGGGCGGGAGAGACCCAGTACTTC.

The rearrangement links TRBV29-1 to TRBJ1-5; no clear D. The V gene's germline CDR1 is SQVTM and CDR2 ANQGSEA. This CDR3 comprises 12 residues. The V end lost 7 bases, the J end lost 5 bases, and 12 bases lay between the germline ends. In nucleotides, the CDR3 is TGCAGCGCCGTCGACCGAGATCAGCCCCAGCATTTT. This codes for CSAVDRDQPQHF.

This clone was seen a handful of times. The chain couples TRBV5-1 to TRBJ2-1; D is tentatively TRBD1 or TRBD2 (5 bases each). V dropped 4 bases and J dropped 10 bases, with 18 bases sitting between them. The germline CDR1 and CDR2 sequences are SGHRS and YFSETQ. The CDR3 spans 14 residues. The CDR3 coding sequence is TGCGCCAGCAGCCTTGGGACCTCATCGTCCGAGCAGTTCTTC. Protein: CASSLGTSSSEQFF.

The genes are TRBV7-9 and TRBJ1-2; possibly TRBD1 for D (5 bases). The germline V gene encodes CDR1 SEHNR and CDR2 FQNEAQ (reference sequence). The CDR3 sequence is 16 residues long. V gave up 4 bases and J gave up 2 bases, with 17 bases separating them. CDR3 region: CASSSQGTYVNYGYTF. In nucleotides, the CDR3 is TGTGCCAGCAGCTCCCAAGGGACGTACGTAAACTATGGCTACACCTTC.

This chain connects TRBV19 to TRBJ2-1, with 13 bases lining up with TRBD2. CDR1 LNHDA and CDR2 SQIVND come from the germline V gene (reference sequence). V shed 5 bases, J shed 9 bases, and the junction held 10 bases outside the gene matches. The CDR3 runs to 16 residues. The CDR3 nucleotides read TGTGCCAGTAGTGTCACTAGCGGGGGGGCCAAAAGTGAGCAGTTCTTC. Amino acid sequence: CASSVTSGGAKSEQFF. The full variable domain, with the rest looked up from reference TRBV19 and TRBJ2-1, is DGGITQSPKYLFRKEGQNVTLSCEQNLNHDAMYWYRQDPGQGLRLIYYSQIVNDFQKGDIAEGYSVSREKKESFPLTVTSAQKNPTAFYLCASSVTSGGAKSEQFFGPGTRLTVL.

This rearrangement joins TRBV29-1 to TRBJ2-1; the D call may be TRBD1 or TRBD2 (5 bases each). The CDR3 sequence is 12 residues long. CDR1 is SQVTM and CDR2 is ANQGSEA in the germline V gene. V was trimmed by 4 bases and J by 6 bases, leaving 10 bases between them. The DNA of the CDR3 is TGCAGCGTTGGGTGGGGGATCAATGAGCAGTTCTTC. Translated, it gives CSVGWGINEQFF.